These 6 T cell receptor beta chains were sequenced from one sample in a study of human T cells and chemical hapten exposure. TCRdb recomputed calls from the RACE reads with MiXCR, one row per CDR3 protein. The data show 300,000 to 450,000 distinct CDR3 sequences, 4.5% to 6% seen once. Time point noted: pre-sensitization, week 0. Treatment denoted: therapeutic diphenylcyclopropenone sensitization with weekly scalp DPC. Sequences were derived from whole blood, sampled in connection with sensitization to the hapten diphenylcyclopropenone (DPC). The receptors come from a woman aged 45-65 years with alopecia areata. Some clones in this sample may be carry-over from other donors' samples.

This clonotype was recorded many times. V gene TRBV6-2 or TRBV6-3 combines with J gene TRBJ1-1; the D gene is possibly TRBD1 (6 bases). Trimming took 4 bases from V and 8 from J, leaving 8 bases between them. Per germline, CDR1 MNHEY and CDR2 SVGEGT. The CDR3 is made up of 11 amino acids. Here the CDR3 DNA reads TGTGCCAGCAGTTTTGGACAGGAAGCTTTCTTT. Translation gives CASSFGQEAFF.

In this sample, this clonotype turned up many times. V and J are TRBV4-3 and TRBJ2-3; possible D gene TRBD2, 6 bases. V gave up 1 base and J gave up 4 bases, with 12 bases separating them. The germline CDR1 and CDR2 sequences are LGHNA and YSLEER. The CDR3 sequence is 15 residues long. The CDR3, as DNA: TGCGCCAGCAGCCAAGCCCCGACTAGTCCAGATACGCAGTATTTT. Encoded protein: CASSQAPTSPDTQYF.

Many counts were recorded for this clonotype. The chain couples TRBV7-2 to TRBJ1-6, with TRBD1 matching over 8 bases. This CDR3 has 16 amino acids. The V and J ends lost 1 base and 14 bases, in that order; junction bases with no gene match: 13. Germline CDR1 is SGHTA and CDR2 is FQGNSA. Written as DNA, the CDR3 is TGTGCCAGCAGCTTAGAAGGGCAGGGGGCGAATCAGGCCCTCCACTTT. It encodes CASSLEGQGANQALHF.

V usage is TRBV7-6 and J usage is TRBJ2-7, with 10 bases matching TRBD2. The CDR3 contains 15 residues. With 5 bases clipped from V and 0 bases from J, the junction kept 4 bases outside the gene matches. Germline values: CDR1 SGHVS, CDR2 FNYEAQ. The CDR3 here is CASSLTSGDSYEQYF. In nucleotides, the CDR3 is TGTGCCAGCAGCCTTACTAGCGGGGACTCCTACGAGCAGTACTTC.

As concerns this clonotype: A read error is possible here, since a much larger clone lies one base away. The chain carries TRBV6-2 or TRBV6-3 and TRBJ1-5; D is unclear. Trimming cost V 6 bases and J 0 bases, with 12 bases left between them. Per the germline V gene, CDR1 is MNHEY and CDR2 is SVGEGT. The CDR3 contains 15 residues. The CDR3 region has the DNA TGTGCCAGCAGATTAGGAGCAGATAGCAATCAGCCCCAGCATTTT. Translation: CASRLGADSNQPQHF.

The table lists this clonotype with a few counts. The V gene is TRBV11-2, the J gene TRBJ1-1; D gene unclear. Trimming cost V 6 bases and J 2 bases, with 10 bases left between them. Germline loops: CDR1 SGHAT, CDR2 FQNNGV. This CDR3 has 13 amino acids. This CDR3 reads CASRSIINTEAFF. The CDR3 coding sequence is TGTGCCAGCAGGTCGATTATCAACACTGAAGCTTTCTTT.